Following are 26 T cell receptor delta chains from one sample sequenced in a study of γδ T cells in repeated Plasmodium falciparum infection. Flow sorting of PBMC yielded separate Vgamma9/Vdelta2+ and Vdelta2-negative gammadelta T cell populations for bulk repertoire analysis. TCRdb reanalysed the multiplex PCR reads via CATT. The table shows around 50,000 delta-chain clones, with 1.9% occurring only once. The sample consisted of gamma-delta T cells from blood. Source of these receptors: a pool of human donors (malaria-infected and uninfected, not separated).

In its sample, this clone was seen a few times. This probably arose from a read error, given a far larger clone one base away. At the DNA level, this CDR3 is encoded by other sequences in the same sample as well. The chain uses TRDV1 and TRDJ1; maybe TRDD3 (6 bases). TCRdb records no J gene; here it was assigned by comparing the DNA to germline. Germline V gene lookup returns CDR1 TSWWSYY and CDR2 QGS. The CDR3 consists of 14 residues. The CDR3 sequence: CALGGFPFSGKLIF. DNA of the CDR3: TGCGCTCTTGGGGGGTTTCCCTTTAGCGGTAAACTCATCTTT.

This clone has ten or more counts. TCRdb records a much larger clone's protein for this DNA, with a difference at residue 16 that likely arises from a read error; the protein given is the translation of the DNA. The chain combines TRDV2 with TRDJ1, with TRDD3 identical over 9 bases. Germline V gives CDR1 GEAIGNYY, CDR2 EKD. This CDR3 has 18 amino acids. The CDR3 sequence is CACDTVGVLGDGTDKHIF. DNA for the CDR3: TGTGCCTGTGACACCGTGGGAGTGCTGGGGGATGGGACCGATAAACACATCTTT.

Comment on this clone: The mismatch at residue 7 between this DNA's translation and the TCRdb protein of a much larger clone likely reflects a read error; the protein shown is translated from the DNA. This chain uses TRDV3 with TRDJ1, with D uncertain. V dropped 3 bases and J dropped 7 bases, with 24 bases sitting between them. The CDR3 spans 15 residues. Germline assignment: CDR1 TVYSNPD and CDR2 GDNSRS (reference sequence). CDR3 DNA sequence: TGTGCCTTAATACTCTCGAAGGAGAGATATGGTAAACTCATCTTT. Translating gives CALILSKERYGKLIF.

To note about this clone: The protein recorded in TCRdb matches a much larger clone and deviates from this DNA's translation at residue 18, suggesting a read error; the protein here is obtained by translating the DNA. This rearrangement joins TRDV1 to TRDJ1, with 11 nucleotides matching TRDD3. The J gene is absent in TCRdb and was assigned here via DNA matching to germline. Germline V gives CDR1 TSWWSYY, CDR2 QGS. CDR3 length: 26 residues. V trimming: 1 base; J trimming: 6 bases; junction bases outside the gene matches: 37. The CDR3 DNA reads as TGTGCTCTTGGGGAACCTAGACGCATCCCGTACTGGGGGATAATCGGGATCGAGGGGCCTCGTCATAAACTCATCTTT. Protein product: CALGEPRRIPYWGIIGIEGPRHKLIF.

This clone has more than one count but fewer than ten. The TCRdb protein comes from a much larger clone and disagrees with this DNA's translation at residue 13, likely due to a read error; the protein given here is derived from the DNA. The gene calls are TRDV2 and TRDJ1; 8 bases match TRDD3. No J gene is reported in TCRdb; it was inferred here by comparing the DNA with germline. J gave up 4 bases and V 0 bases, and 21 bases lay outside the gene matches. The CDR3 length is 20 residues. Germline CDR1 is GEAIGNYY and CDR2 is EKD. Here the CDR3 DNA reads TGTGCCTGTGACACCGGCACCACTCTTAGGTGGGGGATGCATAGCGATAAACTCATCTTT. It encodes CACDTGTTLRWGMHSDKLIF.

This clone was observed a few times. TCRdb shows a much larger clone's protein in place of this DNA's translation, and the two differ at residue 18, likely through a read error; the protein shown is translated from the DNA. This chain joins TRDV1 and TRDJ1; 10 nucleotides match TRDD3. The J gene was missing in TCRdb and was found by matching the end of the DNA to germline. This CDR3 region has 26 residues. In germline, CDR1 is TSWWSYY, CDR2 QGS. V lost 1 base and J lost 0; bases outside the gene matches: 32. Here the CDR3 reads CALGERTIVLPMRGGYAALYTDKLIF. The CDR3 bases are TGTGCTCTTGGGGAACGAACGATTGTCCTACCGATGAGAGGGGGATACGCCGCTTTATACACCGATAAACTCATCTTT.

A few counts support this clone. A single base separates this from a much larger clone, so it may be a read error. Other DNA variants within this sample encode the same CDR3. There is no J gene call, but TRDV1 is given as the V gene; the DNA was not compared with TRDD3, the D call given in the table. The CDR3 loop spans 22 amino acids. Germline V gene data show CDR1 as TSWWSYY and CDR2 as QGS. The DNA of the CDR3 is TGTGCTCTTGGGGAACTAAGAAGTGCTTTCCTAGAGGCCGACTGGGGGATACGGGAGCTCATCTTT. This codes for CALGELRSAFLEADWGIRELIF.

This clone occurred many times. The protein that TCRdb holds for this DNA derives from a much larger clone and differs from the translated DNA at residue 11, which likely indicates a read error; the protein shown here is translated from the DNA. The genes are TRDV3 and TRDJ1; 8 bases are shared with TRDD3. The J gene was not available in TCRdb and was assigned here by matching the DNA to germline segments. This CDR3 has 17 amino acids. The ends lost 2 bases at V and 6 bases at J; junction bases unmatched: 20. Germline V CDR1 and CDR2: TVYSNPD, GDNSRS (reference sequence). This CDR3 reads CAFHESGLGDGSYKLIF. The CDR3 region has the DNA TGTGCCTTTCATGAGTCTGGCTTGGGGGATGGCTCCTATAAACTCATCTTT.

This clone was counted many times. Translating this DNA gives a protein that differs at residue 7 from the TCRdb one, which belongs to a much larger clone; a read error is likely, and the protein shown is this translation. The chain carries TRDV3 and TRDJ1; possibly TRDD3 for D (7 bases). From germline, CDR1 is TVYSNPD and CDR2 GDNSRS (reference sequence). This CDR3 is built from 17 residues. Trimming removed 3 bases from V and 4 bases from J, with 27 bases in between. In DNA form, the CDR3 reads TGTGCCTTAATTTCCTTCCCGCCGGCTGGGGGCCTCGATAAACTCATCTTT. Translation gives CALISFPPAGGLDKLIF.

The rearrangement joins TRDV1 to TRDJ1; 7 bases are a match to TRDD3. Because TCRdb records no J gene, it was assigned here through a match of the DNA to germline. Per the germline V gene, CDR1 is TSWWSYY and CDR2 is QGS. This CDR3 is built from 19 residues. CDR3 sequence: CATLSGTTGDPRYTDKLIF. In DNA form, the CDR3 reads TGTGCGACACTTTCGGGGACTACTGGGGATCCGCGGTACACCGATAAACTCATCTTT.

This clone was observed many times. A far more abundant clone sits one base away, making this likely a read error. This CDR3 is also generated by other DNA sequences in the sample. This CDR3 reads CAYRMLLGDTGFWTDKLIF. In DNA form, the CDR3 reads TGTGCTTATAGAATGCTACTGGGGGATACGGGTTTTTGGACCGATAAACTCATCTTT. The J gene is TRDJ1, the V gene TRAV38-2/DV8; TRDD3 agrees at 13 bases. Per the germline V gene, CDR1 is TSESDYY and CDR2 is QEAYKQQN. V trimming: 5 bases; J trimming: 2 bases; junction bases outside the gene matches: 15. CDR3 length equals 19 residues.

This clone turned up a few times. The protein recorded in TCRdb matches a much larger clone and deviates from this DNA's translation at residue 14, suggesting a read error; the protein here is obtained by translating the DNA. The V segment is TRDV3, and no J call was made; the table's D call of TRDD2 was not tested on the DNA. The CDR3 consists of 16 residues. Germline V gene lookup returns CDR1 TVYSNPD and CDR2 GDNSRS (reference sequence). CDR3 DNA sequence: TGTGCCTTTGAAGTCCCTACTGACCTGTACACCGATAAACCCATCTTT. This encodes CAFEVPTDLYTDKPIF.

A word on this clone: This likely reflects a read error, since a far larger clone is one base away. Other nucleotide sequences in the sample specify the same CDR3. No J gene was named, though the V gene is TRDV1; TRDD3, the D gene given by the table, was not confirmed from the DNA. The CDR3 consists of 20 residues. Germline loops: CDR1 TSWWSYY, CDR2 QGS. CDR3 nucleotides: TGTGCTCTTGGGGAAATAGGGGCTTTCCTCCGCCGGTCCCTTACCGATAAACTCATCTTC. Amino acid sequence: CALGEIGAFLRRSLTDKLIF.

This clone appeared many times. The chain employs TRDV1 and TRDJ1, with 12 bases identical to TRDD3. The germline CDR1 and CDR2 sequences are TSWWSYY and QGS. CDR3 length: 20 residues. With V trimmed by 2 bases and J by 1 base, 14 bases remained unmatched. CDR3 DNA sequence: TGTGCTCTTGGGGAAGCGTCGCCTTACTGGGGGATACCAGTCACCGATAAACTCATCTTT. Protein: CALGEASPYWGIPVTDKLIF.

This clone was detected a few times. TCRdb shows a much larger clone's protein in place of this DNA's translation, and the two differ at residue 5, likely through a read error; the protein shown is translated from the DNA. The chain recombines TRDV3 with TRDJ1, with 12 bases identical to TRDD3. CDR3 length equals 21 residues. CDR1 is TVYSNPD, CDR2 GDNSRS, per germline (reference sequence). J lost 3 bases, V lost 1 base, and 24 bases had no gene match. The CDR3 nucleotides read TGTGCCTTTACGTGGGCCGACTACATACACTGGGGGATACCAGGGGCCGATAAACTCATCTTT. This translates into CAFTWADYIHWGIPGADKLIF.

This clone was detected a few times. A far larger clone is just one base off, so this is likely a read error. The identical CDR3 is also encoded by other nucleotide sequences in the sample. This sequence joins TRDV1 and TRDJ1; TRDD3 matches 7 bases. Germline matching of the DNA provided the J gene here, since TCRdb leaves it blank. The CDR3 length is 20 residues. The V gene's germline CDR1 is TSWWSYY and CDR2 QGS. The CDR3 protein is CALGEHTFFTGELLTDKLIF. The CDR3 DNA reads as TGTGCCCTTGGGGAACATACCTTCTTCACTGGGGAGCTTCTCACCGATAAACTCATCTTT.

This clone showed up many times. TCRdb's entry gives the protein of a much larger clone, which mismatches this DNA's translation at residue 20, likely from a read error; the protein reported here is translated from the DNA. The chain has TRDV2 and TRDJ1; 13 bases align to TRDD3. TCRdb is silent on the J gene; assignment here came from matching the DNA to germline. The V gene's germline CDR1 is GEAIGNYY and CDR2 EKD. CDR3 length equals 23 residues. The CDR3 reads CACDTVKGQILGDTDRYTDELIF. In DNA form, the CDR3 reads TGTGCCTGTGACACCGTAAAAGGTCAGATACTGGGGGATACGGACAGGTACACCGATGAACTCATCTTT.

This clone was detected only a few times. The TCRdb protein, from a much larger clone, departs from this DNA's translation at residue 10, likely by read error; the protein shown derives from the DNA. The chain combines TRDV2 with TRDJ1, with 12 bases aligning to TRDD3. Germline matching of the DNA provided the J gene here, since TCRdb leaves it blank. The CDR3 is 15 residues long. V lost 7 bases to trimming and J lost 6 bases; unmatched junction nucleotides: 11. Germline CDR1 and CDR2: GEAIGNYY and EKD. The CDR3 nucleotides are TGTGCCTGGGCTACTGGGGGATACTATGTGAATAAACTCATCTTT. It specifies CAWATGGYYVNKLIF.

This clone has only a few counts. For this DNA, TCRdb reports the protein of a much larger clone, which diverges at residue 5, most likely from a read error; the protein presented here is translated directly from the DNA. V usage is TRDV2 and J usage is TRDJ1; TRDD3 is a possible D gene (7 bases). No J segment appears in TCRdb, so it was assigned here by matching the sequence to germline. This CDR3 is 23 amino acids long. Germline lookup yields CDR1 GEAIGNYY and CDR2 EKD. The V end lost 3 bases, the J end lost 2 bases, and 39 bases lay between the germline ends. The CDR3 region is CACDAIDSSWKTGDVTATDKLIF. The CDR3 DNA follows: TGTGCCTGTGACGCCATTGACTCTTCCTGGAAGACTGGGGATGTTACGGCGACCGATAAACTCATCTTT.

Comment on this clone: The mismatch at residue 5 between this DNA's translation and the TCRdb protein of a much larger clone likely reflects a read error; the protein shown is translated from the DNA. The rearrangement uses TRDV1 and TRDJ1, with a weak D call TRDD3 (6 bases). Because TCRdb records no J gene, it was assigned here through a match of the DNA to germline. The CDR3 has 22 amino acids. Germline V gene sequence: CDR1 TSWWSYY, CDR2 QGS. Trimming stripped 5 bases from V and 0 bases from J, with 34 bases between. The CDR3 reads CALGTNKVPRRGTHPYTDKLIF. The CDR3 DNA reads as TGTGCTCTTGGGACCAACAAGGTCCCCCGAAGGGGGACCCACCCGTACACCGATAAACTCATCTTT.

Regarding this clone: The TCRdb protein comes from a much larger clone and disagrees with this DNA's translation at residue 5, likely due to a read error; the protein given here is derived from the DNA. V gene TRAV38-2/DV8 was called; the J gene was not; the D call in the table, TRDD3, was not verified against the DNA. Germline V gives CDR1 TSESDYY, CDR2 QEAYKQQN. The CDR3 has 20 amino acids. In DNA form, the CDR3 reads TGTGCTTACGGAAGGAGCCTTCCTATGGCCATGAACTGGGGGATACGAAGGCTCATCTTT. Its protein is CAYGRSLPMAMNWGIRRLIF.

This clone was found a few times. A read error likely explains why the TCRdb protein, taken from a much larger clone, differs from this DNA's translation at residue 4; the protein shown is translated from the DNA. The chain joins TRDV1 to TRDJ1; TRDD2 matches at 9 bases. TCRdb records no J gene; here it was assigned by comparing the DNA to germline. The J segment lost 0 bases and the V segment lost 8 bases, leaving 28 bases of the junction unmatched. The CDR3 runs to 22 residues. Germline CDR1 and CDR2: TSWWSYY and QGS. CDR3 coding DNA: TGTGCTCTTAGGGGTCCCGCCTTCCTACGAAACTGGGGATGGAGGTACACCGATAAACTCATCTTT. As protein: CALRGPAFLRNWGWRYTDKLIF.

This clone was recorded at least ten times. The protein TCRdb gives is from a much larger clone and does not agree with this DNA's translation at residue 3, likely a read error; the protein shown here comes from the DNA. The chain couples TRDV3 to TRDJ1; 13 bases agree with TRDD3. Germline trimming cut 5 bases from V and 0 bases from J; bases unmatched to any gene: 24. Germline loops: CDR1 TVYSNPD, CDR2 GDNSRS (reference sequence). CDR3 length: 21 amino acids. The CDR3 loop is CALSVLFYWGIRESYTDKLIF. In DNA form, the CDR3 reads TGTGCCCTTTCCGTCCTCTTTTACTGGGGGATACGCGAGTCTTACACCGATAAACTCATCTTT.

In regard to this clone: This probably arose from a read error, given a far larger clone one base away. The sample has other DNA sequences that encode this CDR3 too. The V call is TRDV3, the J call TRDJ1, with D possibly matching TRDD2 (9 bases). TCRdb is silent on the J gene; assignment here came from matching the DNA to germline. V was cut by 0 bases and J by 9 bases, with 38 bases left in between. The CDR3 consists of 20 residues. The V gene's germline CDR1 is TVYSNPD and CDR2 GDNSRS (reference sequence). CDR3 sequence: CAFSAFLHFPELGGPGELIF. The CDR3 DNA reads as TGTGCCTTTAGTGCCTTCCTACACTTTCCAGAACTGGGGGGCCCCGGCGAACTCATCTTT.

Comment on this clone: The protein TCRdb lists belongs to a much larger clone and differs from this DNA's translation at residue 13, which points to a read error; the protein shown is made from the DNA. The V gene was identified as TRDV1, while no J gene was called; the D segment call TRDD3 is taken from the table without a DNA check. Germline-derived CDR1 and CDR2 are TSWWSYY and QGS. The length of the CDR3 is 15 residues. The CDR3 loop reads CALGDIPLYTDKPIF. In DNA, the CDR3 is TGTGCTCTTGGGGATATACCGCTGTACACCGATAAACCCATCTTT.

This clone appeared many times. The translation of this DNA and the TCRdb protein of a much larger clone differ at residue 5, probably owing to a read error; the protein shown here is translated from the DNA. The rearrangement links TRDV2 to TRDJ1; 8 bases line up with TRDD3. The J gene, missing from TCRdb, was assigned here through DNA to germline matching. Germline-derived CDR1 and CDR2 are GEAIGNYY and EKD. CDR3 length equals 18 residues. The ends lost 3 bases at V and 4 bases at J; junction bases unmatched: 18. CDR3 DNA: TGTGCCTGTGACGCGGTTTCACTGGGGGCTACGGGAGACGATAAACTCATCTTT. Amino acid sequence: CACDAVSLGATGDDKLIF.